Below, one T cell receptor (beta chain) is given with its context. The CDR3 is made up of 14 amino acids. The germline V and J ends were trimmed by 3 bases and 0 bases, with 7 bases remaining between them. Germline-derived CDR1 and CDR2 are MNHEY and SMNVEV (reference sequence). Profiling relied on immunoSEQ multiplex PCR, and the TCRdb table lists in-frame clones only, not all of them. The sample carries approximately 300,000 clones, approximately 81% recorded once. The source of the sample is a study of blood T cell repertoires in COVID-19. Overall study context: PBMCs, B-cell-depleted T cells, or T cells were the source of the cDNA or gDNA that made up the material.

Specimen: PBMCs or T cells enriched from blood (not recorded which). The clonotype comes from a woman between 25 and 40 years old who had been exposed to COVID-19. The rearrangement uses TRBV27 and TRBJ2-3, with D possibly matching TRBD2 (5 bases). In nucleotides, the CDR3 is TGTGCCAGCAGTTTTCGAGGGAGCACAGATACGCAGTATTTT. It codes for CASSFRGSTDTQYF.